This record looks at one T cell receptor beta chain sequence and its context. Antigen unknown. V shed 2 bases, J shed 11 bases, and the junction held 8 bases outside the gene matches. CDR1 SGHDN and CDR2 FVKESK come from the germline V gene. The CDR3 is 13 residues long. The sample comes from a study of blood T cells in healthy people across ages. With a J-beta primer mix and a sample-barcoded 5' primer, a second PCR ran about 7 to 11 cycles. TCRdb re-called the 5' RACE reads through MiXCR, storing one row per CDR3 protein. The sample lists 1.5 million to 2 million distinct CDR3 sequences; about 31% were seen once. Broader study findings: Those diversity estimates obtained from one million T cells were thought to be underestimates. A strong correlation was seen between TCR beta diversity and naive T cell percentage. Unsorted PBMCs blocked a conclusive comparison of naive and antigen-experienced cells.

PBMCs numbering at least 6.5 million were isolated per sample. Input material: blood. The sequence was collected from a woman aged 30 to 39 in good health. This chain uses TRBV14 with TRBJ2-5; 7 bases map to TRBD2. The CDR3 sequence is CASSQTITGGQYF. In DNA, the CDR3 is TGTGCCAGCAGCCAAACCATTACCGGGGGGCAGTACTTC.